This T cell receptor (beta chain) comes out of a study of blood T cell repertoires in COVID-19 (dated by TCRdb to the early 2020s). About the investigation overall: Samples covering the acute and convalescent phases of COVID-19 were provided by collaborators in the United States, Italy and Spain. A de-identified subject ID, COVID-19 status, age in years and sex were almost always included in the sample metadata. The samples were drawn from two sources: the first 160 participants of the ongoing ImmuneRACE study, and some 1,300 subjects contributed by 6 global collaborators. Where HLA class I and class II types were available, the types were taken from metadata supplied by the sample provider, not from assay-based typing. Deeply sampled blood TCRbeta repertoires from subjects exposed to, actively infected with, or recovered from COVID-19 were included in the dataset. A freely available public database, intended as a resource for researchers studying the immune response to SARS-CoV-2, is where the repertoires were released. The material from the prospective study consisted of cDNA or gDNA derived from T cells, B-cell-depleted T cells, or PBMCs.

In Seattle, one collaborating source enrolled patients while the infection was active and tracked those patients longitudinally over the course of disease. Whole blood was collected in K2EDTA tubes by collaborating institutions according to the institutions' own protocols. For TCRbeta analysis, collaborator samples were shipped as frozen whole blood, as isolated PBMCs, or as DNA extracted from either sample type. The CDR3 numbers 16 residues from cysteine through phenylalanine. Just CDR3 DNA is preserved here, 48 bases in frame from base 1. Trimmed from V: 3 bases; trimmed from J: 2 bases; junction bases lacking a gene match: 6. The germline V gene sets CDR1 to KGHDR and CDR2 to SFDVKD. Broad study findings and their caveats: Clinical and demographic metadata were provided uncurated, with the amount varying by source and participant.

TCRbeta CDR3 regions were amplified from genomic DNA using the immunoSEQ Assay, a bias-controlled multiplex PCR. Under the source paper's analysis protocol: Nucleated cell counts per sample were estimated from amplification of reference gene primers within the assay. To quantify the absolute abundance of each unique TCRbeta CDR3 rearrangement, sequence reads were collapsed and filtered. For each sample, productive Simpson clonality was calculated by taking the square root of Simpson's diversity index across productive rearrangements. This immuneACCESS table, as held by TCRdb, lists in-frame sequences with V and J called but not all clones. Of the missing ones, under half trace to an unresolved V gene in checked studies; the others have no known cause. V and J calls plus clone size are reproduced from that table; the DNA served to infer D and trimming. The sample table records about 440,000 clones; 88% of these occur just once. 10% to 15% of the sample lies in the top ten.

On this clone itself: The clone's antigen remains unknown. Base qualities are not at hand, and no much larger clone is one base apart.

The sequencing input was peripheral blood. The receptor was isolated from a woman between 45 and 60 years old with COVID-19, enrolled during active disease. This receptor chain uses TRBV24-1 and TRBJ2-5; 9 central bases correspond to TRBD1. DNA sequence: TGTGCCACCAGTGATCCGGGGACAGGGATGCAAGAGACCCAGTACTTC. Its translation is CATSDPGTGMQETQYF.